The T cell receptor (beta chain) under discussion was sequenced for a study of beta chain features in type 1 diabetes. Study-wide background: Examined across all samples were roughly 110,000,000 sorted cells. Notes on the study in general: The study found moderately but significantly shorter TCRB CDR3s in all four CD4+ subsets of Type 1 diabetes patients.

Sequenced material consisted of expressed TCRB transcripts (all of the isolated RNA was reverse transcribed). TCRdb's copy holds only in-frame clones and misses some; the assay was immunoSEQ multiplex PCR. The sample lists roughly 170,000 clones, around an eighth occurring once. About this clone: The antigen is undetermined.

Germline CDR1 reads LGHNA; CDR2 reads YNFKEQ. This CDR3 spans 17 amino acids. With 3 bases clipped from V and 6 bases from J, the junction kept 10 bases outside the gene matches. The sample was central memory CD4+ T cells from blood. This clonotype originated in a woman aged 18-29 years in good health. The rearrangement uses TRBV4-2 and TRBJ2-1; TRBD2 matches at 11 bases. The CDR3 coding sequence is TGTGCCAGCAGCCACCCCTTAGCGGGAGGGCCCTCCAATGAGCAGTTCTTC. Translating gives CASSHPLAGGPSNEQFF.